The clone carrying this T cell receptor beta chain was counted at least ten times. Its specificity is unknown. Germline V gene lookup returns CDR1 DFQATT and CDR2 SNEGSKA (reference sequence). The V segment lost 8 bases and the J segment 13 bases; nucleotides outside the gene matches: 17. This CDR3 has 16 residues. The sample is drawn from a study of response to subunit inactivated influenza vaccine. Study-level results: Each seasonal influenza vaccination, the authors suggested, recruits few new T cells.

TCRdb ran MiXCR on the RT-PCR reads and lists one entry per CDR3 protein. The table lists about 570,000 distinct CDR3 sequences, about 10% of them singletons. The sample was also reused in another study, on T cells expressing NK-cell markers. From that second work: As the method of synthesis, 5'RACE template switching with UMIs yielded TCR beta cDNA. The dominant NKG2C+ clonotypes represented about 1.0-7.5% of CD8+ T cells in about six donors. A handful of donors showed these clonotypes also leading the CD3+CD56-NKG2C+ fraction. What remained unclear was the HCMV specificity of expanded NKG2C+ T cell clones.

This TCR derives from a man aged 50-59 years who received an inactivated influenza vaccine. The chain carries TRBV20-1 and TRBJ2-1; 16 bases align to TRBD2. The sequenced sample was PBMCs from blood, obtained on the day of vaccination. DNA of the CDR3: TGCAGTCTCCCTCCGGGACTAGCGGGAGGGCCGGCTTTTCAGTTCTTC. It specifies CSLPPGLAGGPAFQFF.